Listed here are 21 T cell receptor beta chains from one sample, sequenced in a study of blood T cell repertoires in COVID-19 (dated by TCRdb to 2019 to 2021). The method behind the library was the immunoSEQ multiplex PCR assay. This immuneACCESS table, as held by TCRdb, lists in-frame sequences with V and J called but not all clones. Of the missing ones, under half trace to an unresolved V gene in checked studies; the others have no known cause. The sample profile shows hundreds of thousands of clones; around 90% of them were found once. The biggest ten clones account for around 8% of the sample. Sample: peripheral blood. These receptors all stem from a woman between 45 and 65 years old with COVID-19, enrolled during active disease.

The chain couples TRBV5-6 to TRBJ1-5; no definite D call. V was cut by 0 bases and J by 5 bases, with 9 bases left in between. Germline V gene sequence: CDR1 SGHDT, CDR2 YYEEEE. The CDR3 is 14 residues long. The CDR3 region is CASSLGLGHQPQHF. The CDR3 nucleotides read TGTGCCAGCAGCTTGGGACTAGGTCATCAGCCCCAGCATTTT.

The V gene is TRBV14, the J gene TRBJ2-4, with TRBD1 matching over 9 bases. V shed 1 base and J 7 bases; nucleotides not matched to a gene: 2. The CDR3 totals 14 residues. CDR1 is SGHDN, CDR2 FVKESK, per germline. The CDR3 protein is CASSQGQGGNIQYF. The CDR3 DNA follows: TGTGCCAGCAGCCAAGGACAGGGGGGGAACATTCAGTACTTC.

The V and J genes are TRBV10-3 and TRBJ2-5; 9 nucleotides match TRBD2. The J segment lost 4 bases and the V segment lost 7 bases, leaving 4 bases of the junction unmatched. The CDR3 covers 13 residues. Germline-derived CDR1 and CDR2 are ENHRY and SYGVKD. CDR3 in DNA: TGTGCCATCACCTCGACTAGCGGAGAGACCCAGTACTTC. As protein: CAITSTSGETQYF.

The CDR3 DNA reads TGTGCCAGCTCACCAAGTGGGACAGGGAACGAGCAGTACTTC. Encoded protein: CASSPSGTGNEQYF. The chain combines TRBV18 with TRBJ2-7, with 9 bases fitting TRBD1. V dropped 2 bases and J dropped 5; count of bases not matched to a gene: 4. This CDR3 region has 14 residues. CDR1 is KGHSH, CDR2 LQKENI, per germline.

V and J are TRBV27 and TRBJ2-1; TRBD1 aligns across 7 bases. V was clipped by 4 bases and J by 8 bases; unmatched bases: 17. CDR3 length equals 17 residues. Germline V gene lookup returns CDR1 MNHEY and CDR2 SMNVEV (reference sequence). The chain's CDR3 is CASSYEGARVLRDEQFF. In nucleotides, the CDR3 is TGTGCCAGCAGTTACGAGGGGGCGCGAGTCCTCCGTGATGAGCAGTTCTTC.

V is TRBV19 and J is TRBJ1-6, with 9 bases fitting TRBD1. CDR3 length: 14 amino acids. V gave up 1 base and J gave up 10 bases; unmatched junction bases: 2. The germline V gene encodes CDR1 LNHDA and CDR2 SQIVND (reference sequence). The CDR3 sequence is CASSIGTGDSPLHF. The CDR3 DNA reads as TGTGCCAGTAGTATAGGGACAGGGGACTCACCCCTCCACTTT.

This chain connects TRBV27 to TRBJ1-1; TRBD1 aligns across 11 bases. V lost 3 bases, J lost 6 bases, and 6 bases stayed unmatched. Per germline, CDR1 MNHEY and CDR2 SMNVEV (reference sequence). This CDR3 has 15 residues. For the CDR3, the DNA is TGTGCCAGCAGTTTCGGGACAGGGGGGAGTGCTGAAGCTTTCTTT. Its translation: CASSFGTGGSAEAFF.

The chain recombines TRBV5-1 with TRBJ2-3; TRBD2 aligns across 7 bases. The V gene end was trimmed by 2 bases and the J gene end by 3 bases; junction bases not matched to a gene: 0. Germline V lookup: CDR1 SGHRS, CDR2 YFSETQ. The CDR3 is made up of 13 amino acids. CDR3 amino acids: CASSFSGTDTQYF. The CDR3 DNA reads TGCGCCAGCAGCTTTAGCGGGACAGATACGCAGTATTTT.

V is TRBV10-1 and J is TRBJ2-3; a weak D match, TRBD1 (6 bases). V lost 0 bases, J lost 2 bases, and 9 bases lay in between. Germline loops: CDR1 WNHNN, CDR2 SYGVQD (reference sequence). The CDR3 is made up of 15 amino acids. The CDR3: CASSESGHSTDTQYF. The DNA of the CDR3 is TGCGCCAGCAGTGAGTCGGGACATTCCACAGATACGCAGTATTTT.

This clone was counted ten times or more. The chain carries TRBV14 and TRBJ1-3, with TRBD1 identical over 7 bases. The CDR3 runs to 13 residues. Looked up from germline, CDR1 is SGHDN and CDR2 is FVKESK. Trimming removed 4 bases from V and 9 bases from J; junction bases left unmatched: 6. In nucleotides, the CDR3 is TGTGCCAGCAGCCGGGGACAGTCGCCCACCATATATTTT. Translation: CASSRGQSPTIYF.

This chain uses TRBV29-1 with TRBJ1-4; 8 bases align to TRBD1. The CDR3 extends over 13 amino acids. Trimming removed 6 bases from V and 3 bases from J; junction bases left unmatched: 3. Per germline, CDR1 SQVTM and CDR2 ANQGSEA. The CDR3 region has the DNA TGCAGCGTCAGGGGGCACTCTAATGAAAAACTGTTTTTT. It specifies CSVRGHSNEKLFF.

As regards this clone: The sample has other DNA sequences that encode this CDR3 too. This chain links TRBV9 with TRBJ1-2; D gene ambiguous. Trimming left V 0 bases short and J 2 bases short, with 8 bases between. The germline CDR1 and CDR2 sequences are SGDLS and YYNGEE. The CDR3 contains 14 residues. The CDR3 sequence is CASSVGGRNYGYTF. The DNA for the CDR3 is TGTGCCAGCAGCGTAGGAGGGAGGAACTATGGCTACACCTTC.

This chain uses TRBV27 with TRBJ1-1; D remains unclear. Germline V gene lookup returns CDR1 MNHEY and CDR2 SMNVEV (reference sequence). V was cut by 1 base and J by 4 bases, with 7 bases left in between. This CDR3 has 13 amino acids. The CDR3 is CASSLWSGTEAFF. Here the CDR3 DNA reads TGTGCCAGCAGTTTATGGAGCGGCACTGAAGCTTTCTTT.

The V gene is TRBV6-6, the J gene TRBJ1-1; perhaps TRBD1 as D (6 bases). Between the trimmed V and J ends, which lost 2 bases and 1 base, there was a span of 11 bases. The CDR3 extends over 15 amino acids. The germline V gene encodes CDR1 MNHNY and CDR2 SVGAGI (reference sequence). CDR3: CASSYGGRTNTEAFF. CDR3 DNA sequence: TGTGCCAGCAGTTACGGGGGCAGGACGAACACTGAAGCTTTCTTT.

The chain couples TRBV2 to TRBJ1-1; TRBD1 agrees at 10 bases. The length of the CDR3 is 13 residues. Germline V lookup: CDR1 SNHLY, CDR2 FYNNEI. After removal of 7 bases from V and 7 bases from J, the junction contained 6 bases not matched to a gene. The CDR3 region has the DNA TGTGCCAGCATAAGACAGGGGGCCAGTGAAGCTTTCTTT. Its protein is CASIRQGASEAFF.

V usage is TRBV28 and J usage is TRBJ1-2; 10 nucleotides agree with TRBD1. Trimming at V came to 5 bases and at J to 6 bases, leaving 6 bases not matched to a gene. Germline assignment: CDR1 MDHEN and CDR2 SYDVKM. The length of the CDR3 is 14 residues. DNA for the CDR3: TGTGCCAGCAGTCCCGGGACAGGGGTGAATGGCTACACCTTC. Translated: CASSPGTGVNGYTF.

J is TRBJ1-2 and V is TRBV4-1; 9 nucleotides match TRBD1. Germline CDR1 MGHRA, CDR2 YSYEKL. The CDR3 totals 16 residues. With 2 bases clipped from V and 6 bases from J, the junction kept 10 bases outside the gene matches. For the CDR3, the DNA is TGCGCCAGCAGCCAACCCGGACAGGGGAGAGGAAATGGCTACACCTTC. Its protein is CASSQPGQGRGNGYTF.

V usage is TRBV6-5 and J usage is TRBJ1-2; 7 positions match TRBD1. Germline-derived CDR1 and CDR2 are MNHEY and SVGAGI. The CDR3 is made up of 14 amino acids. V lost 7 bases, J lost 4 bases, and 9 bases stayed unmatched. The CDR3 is CASTKGGQIYGYTF. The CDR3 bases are TGTGCCAGCACCAAAGGGGGACAGATCTATGGCTACACCTTC.

The CDR3 nucleotides are TGTGCCAGTAGAGCACTATGGACAGGAGAGACTGAAGCTTTCTTT. This encodes CASRALWTGETEAFF. The gene calls are TRBV19 and TRBJ1-1; TRBD1 aligns across 7 bases. With 6 bases clipped from V and 5 bases from J, the junction kept 12 bases outside the gene matches. Germline V lookup: CDR1 LNHDA, CDR2 SQIVND (reference sequence). The CDR3 is 15 amino acids. Based on the CDR3 plus reference TRBV19 and TRBJ1-1, the full variable domain is DGGITQSPKYLFRKEGQNVTLSCEQNLNHDAMYWYRQDPGQGLRLIYYSQIVNDFQKGDIAEGYSVSREKKESFPLTVTSAQKNPTAFYLCASRALWTGETEAFFGQGTRLTVV.

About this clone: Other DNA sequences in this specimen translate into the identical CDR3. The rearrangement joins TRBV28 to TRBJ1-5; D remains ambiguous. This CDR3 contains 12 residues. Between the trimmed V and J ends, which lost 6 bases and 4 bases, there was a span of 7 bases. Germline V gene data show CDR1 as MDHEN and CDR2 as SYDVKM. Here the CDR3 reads CASSSLNQPQHF. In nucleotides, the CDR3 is TGTGCCAGCAGCTCTTTAAATCAGCCCCAGCATTTT.

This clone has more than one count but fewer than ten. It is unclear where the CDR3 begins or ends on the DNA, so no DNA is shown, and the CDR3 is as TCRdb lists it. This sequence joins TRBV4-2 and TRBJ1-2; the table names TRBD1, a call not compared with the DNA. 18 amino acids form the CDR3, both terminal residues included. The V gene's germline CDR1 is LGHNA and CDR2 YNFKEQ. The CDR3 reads CASSPQGILGSMATPSSF.